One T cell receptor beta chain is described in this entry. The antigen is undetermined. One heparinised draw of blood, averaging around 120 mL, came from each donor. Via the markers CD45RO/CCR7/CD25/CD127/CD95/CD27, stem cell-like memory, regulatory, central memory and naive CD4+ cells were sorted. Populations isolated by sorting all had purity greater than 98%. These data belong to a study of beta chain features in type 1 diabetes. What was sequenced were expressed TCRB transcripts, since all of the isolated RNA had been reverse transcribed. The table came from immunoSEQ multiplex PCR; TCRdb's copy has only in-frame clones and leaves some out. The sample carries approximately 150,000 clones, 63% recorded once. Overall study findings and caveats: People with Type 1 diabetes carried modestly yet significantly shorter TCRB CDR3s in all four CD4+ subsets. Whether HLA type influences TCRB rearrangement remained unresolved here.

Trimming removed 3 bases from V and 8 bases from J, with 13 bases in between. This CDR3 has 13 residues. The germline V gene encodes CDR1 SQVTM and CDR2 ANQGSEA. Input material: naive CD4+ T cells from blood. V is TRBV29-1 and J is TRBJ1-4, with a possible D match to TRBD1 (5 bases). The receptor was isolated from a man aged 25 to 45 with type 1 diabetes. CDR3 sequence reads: CSVDSPTVEKLFF. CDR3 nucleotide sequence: TGCAGCGTTGATAGCCCGACAGTGGAAAAACTGTTTTTT.